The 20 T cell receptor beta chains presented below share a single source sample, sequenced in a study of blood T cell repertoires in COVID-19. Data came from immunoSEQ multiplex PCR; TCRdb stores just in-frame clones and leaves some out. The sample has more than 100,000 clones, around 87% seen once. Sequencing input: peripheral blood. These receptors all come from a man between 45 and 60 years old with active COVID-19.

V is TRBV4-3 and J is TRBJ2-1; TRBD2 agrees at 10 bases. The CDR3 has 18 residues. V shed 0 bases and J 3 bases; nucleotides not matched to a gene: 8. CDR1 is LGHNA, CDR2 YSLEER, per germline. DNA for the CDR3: TGCGCCAGCAGCCAAGAATGGCCCAGCGGGGGGGTCTACAATGAGCAGTTCTTC. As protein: CASSQEWPSGGVYNEQFF.

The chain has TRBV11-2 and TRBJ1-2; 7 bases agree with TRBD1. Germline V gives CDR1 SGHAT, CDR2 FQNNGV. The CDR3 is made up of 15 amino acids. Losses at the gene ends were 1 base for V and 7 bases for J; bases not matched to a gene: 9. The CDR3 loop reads CASSLGLTGNRGYTF. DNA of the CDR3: TGTGCCAGCAGCTTAGGATTGACAGGGAACCGTGGCTACACCTTC.

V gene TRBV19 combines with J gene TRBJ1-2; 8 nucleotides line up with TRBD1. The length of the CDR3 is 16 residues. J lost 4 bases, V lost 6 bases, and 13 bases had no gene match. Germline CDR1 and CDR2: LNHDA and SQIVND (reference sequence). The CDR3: CASRNAGQGNLYGYTF. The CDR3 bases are TGTGCCAGTAGGAACGCAGGACAGGGTAATCTCTATGGCTACACCTTC.

The CDR3, as DNA: TGTGCCAGTAGTATAGAAGCGGGAGAAAAACTGTTTTTT. It is translated as CASSIEAGEKLFF. This chain links TRBV19 with TRBJ1-4; D unresolved. The CDR3 runs 13 residues. Trimming took off 0 bases at V and 8 bases at J, with 7 bases between the two ends. Germline V lookup: CDR1 LNHDA, CDR2 SQIVND (reference sequence).

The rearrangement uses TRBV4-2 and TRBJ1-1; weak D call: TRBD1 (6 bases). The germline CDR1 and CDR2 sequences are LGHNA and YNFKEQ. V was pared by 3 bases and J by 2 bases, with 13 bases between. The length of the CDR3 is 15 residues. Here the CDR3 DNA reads TGTGCCAGCAGCCAGGGGGACACCTTAAACACTGAAGCTTTCTTT. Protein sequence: CASSQGDTLNTEAFF.

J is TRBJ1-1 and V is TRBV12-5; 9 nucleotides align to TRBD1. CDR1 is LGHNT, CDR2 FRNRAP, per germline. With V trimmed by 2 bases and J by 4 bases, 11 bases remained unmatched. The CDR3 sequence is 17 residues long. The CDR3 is CASGLPHFGTGLTEAFF. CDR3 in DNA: TGTGCTAGTGGTTTGCCTCACTTTGGGACAGGGCTCACTGAAGCTTTCTTT.

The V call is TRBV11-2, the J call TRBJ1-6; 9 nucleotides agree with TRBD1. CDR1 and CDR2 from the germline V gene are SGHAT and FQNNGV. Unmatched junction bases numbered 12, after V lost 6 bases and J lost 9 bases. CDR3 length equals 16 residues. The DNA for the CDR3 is TGTGCCAGCAGAGGTTTACAGGGGGCTCTCCGTTCACCCCTCCACTTT. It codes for CASRGLQGALRSPLHF.

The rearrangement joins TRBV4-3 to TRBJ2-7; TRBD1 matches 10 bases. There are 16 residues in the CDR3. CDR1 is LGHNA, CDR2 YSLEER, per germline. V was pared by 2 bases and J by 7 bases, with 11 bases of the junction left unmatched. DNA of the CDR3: TGCGCCAGCAGCCAACTTTGGACAGGGGGAAAATTGGAGCAGTACTTC. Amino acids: CASSQLWTGGKLEQYF.

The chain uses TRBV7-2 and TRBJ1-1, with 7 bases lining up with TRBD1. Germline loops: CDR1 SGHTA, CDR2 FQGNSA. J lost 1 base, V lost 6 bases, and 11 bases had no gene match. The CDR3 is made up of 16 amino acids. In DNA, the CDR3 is TGTGCCAGCAGAGCCCTGCACAGGGGCCCGAACACTGAAGCTTTCTTT. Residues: CASRALHRGPNTEAFF.

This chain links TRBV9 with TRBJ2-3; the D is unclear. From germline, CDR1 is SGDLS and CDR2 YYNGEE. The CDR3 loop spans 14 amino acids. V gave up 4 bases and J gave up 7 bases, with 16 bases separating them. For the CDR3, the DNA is TGTGCCAGCAGCCAACTCGCAGCGATGAATACGCAGTATTTT. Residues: CASSQLAAMNTQYF.

The CDR3, as DNA: TGCAGCGTTTCCCGGGGGAGCAATGAGCAGTTCTTC. As protein: CSVSRGSNEQFF. The chain employs TRBV29-1 and TRBJ2-1; a weak D match, TRBD2 (6 bases). V was cut by 5 bases and J by 6 bases, with 11 bases left in between. CDR3 length equals 12 residues. Per the germline V gene, CDR1 is SQVTM and CDR2 is ANQGSEA.

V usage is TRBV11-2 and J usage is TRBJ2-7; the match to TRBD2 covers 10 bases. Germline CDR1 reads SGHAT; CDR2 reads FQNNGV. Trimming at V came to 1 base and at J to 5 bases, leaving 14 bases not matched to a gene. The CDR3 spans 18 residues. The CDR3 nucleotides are TGTGCCAGCAGCTTAGTAGGGAGTAGGGTAGCGGGGGGCAACGAGCAGTACTTC. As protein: CASSLVGSRVAGGNEQYF.

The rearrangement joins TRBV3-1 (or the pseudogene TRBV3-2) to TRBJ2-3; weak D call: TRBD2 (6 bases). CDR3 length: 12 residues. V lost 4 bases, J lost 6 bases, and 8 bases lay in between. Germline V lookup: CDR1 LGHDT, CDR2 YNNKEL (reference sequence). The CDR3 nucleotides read TGTGCCAGCAGCCGAGCGGGTGATACGCAGTATTTT. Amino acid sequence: CASSRAGDTQYF.

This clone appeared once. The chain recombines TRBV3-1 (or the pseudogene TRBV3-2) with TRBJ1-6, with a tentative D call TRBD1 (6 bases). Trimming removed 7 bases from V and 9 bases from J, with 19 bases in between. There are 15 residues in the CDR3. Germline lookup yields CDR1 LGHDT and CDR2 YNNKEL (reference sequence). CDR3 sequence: CASTPGQLTGSPLHF. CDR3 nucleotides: TGTGCCAGCACCCCAGGACAGCTAACTGGTTCACCCCTCCACTTT.

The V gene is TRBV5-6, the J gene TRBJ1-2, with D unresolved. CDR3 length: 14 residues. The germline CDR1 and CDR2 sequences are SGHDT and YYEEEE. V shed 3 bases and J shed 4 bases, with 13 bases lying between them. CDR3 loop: CASSYEREAYGYTF. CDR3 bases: TGTGCCAGCAGCTACGAGAGGGAGGCCTATGGCTACACCTTC.

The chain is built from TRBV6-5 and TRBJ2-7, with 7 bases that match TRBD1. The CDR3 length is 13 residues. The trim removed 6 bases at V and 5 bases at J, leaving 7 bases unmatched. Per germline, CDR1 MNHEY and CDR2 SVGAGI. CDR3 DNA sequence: TGTGCCAGCAGAAAGACAGGGTCCGACGAGCAGTACTTC. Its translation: CASRKTGSDEQYF.

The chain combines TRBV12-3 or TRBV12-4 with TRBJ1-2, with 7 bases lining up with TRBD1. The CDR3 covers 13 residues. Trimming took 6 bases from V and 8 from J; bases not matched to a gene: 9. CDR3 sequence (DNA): TGTGCCAGCAGCTCAAAGGGGGCGCGGGGCTACACCTTC. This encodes CASSSKGARGYTF.

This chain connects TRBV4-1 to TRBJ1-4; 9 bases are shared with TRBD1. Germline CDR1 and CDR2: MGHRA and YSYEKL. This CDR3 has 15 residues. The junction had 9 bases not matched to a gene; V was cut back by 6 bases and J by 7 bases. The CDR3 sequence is CASRPTGTGTEKLFF. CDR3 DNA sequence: TGCGCCAGCAGACCCACCGGGACAGGGACTGAAAAACTGTTTTTT.

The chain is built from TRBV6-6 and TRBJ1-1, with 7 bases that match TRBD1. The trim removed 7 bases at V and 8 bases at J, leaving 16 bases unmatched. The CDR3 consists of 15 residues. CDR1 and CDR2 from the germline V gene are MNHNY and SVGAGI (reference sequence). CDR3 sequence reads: CASMENRDRVWEAFF. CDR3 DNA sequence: TGTGCCAGCATGGAAAACCGTGACAGGGTTTGGGAAGCTTTCTTT.

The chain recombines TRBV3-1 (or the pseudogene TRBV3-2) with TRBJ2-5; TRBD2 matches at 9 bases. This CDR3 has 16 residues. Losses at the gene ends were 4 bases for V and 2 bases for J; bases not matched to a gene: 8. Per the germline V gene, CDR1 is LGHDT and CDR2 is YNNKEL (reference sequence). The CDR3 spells CASSRIMRGGQETQYF. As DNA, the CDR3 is TGTGCCAGCAGCCGAATCATGCGGGGGGGACAAGAGACCCAGTACTTC.